This T cell receptor (beta chain) derives from a study of blood T cell repertoires in COVID-19. Study-level information: Samples taken during acute and convalescent COVID-19 were collected in the United States, Italy and Spain. From T cells, B-cell-depleted T cells, or PBMCs came the material, which was cDNA or gDNA.

Under the authors' procedure: By means of reference gene primer amplification, nucleated cell counts were estimated. Method: immunoSEQ multiplex PCR; TCRdb's copy keeps in-frame clones and lacks some. V and J calls and clone size are given by that table; D and trimming were obtained from the DNA. The table shows 300,000 to 400,000 clones, with roughly 85% occurring only once. Cohort allocation depended upon clinical history that participants reported. Germline CDR1 reads SGHTA; CDR2 reads FQGNSA. The CDR3 spans 14 residues. V gave up 5 bases and J gave up 4 bases; unmatched junction bases: 4. The source of this sequence is a woman in her thirties or forties with acute COVID-19. The sequenced sample was PBMCs or T cells enriched from blood (not recorded which). The chain joins TRBV7-2 to TRBJ1-5; 8 nucleotides match TRBD1. The CDR3 here is CASSQWTGNQPQHF. As DNA, the CDR3 is TGTGCCAGCAGCCAGTGGACAGGGAATCAGCCCCAGCATTTT.